These 17 T cell receptor beta chains were all obtained from the same sample, sequenced in a study of T cells in Graves' hyperthyroidism and ophthalmopathy. TCR beta CDR3 regions were amplified from RNA. Researchers ran a first-round RT-PCR on the TCR CDR3 using the HTBI primer set. TCRdb reprocessed the multiplex PCR reads with MiXCR, giving one entry per CDR3 protein. The sample carries 600,000 or so distinct CDR3 sequences, 12% to 15% recorded once. Sequenced sample: blood. These receptors came from a woman aged 18-30 years with Graves' ophthalmopathy.

This clonotype was seen once. This may be a read error, as it is one base from a much larger clone. This rearrangement joins TRBV27 to TRBJ2-3, with TRBD2 identical over 7 bases. Germline V gene sequence: CDR1 MNHEY, CDR2 SMNVEV (reference sequence). The CDR3 spans 18 residues. With 4 bases clipped from V and 0 bases from J, the junction kept 13 bases outside the gene matches. The CDR3 region has the DNA TGTGCCAGCAGTTCCCCTGACGGGGGGAGGGCTAGCACAGATACGCAGTATTTT. Translated, it gives CASSSPDGGRASTDTQYF.

V usage is TRBV14 and J usage is TRBJ2-1; D is ambiguous. The CDR3 covers 17 residues. Trimming stripped 4 bases from V and 5 bases from J, with 21 bases between. Germline V gives CDR1 SGHDN, CDR2 FVKESK. The CDR3 here is CASSPVDRNKLNNEQFF. DNA for the CDR3: TGTGCCAGCAGCCCGGTCGACCGGAATAAATTAAACAATGAGCAGTTCTTC.

This clonotype was counted many times. The rearrangement links TRBV12-3 or TRBV12-4 to TRBJ1-1; no reliable D call. The CDR3 sequence is 11 residues long. V was clipped by 6 bases and J by 1 base, with 3 bases between them. The CDR3 DNA reads TGTGCCAGCAGACAGAACACTGAAGCTTTCTTT. Amino acid sequence: CASRQNTEAFF.

The chain combines TRBV7-9 with TRBJ1-2; D is possibly TRBD1 (6 bases). The CDR3 length is 15 residues. Trimming shortened V by 4 bases and J by 4 bases, and 16 bases separated the two germline ends. Looked up from germline, CDR1 is SEHNR and CDR2 is FQNEAQ (reference sequence). In DNA form, the CDR3 reads TGTGCCAGCAGCTACGGCACGGACAGCCTCTATGGCTACACCTTC. It encodes CASSYGTDSLYGYTF.

A word on this clonotype: The junction differs from germline at one of its ends, possibly a read error. V and J are TRBV10-3 and TRBJ2-1, with D possibly TRBD2 on 6 matching bases. The CDR3 is 15 amino acids. The germline V gene encodes CDR1 ENHRY and CDR2 SYGVKD. This CDR3 is CASSPGVGPYNEQFF. Written as DNA, the CDR3 is TGTGCCAGCAGTCCGGGAGTGGGGCCCTACAATGAGCAGTTCTTC.

This clonotype was counted ten times or more. The chain uses TRBV5-6 and TRBJ1-1, with D uncertain. V was shortened by 0 bases and J by 3 bases, with 9 bases between the two germline ends. The CDR3 runs 14 residues. Germline lookup yields CDR1 SGHDT and CDR2 YYEEEE. The CDR3: CASSLAPGYTEAFF. The CDR3 nucleotides read TGTGCCAGCAGCTTGGCCCCGGGATACACTGAAGCTTTCTTT.

The CDR3 sequence: CATSDLGQGFTGELFF. The CDR3 DNA sequence: TGTGCCACCAGTGACCTGGGACAGGGATTCACCGGGGAGCTGTTTTTT. This chain joins TRBV24-1 and TRBJ2-2; 9 bases fit TRBD1. Germline lookup yields CDR1 KGHDR and CDR2 SFDVKD. V gave up 4 bases and J gave up 4 bases; unmatched junction bases: 6. There are 16 residues in the CDR3.

This clonotype was counted a single time. Since a much larger clone is just one base distant, this may be a read error. The chain links TRBV30 to TRBJ1-1; tentative D call: TRBD1 (6 bases). Germline-derived CDR1 and CDR2 are GTSNPN and SVGIG (reference sequence). This CDR3 comprises 14 residues. As DNA, the CDR3 is TGTGCCTGGAGTGTACTGGGGGGCTCGACTGGAGCTTTCTTT. Translating it yields CAWSVLGGSTGAFF.

The rearrangement uses TRBV3-1 and TRBJ2-1, with D possibly matching TRBD2 (6 bases). Germline CDR1 reads LGHDT; CDR2 reads YNNKEL (reference sequence). Between the trimmed V and J ends, which lost 5 bases and 4 bases, there was a span of 15 bases. The CDR3 loop spans 15 amino acids. The DNA for the CDR3 is TGTGCCAGCAGCGCGGGGACGGAAAGTTACAATGAGCAGTTCTTC. Its protein product is CASSAGTESYNEQFF.

There are a few counts of this clonotype. The J gene is TRBJ1-5, the V gene TRBV19; 8 positions match TRBD1. From germline, CDR1 is LNHDA and CDR2 SQIVND (reference sequence). The CDR3 length is 16 residues. V was pared by 5 bases and J by 1 base, with 7 bases of the junction left unmatched. For the CDR3, the DNA is TGTGCCAGTAGTCCCTTGGACAGGGACAGCAATCAGCCCCAGCATTTT. The encoded protein is CASSPLDRDSNQPQHF.

The chain has TRBV12-3 or TRBV12-4 and TRBJ2-7, with a tentative D call TRBD1 (6 bases). The CDR3 is 19 residues long. Trimming shortened V by 6 bases and J by 2 bases, and 29 bases separated the two germline ends. The CDR3 DNA reads as TGTGCCAGCAGACCCCGCGACGGGACACTCTATACTCAGACCTACGAGCAGTACTTC. This sequence encodes CASRPRDGTLYTQTYEQYF.

The chain combines TRBV29-1 with TRBJ1-2, with TRBD1 matching over 10 bases. CDR1 SQVTM and CDR2 ANQGSEA come from the germline V gene. The CDR3 has 14 residues. The J segment lost 4 bases and the V segment lost 5 bases, leaving 7 bases of the junction unmatched. The CDR3 DNA reads as TGCAGCGTTACCCGGGACAGGGGAGGCTATGGCTACACCTTC. Encoded protein: CSVTRDRGGYGYTF. The complete variable domain, with remaining parts taken from reference TRBV29-1 and TRBJ1-2, reads SAVISQKPSRDICQRGTSLTIQCQVDSQVTMMFWYRQQPGQSLTLIATANQGSEATYESGFVIDKFPISRPNLTFSTLTVSNMSPEDSSIYLCSVTRDRGGYGYTFGSGTRLTVV.

In this sample, this clonotype turned up many times. The chain employs TRBV28 and TRBJ2-5, with 14 bases lining up with TRBD2. V was clipped by 6 bases and J by 4 bases; unmatched bases: 10. The CDR3 is 17 residues long. Germline CDR1 MDHEN, CDR2 SYDVKM. The DNA of the CDR3 is TGTGCCAGCAGATCTGGGACTAGCGGGAGAGGGGGAGAGACCCAGTACTTC. Translated, it gives CASRSGTSGRGGETQYF. Full variable domain (remainder filled in from reference TRBV28 and TRBJ2-5): DVKVTQSSRYLVKRTGEKVFLECVQDMDHENMFWYRQDPGLGLRLIYFSYDVKMKEKGDIPEGYSVSREKKERFSLILESASTNQTSMYLCASRSGTSGRGGETQYFGPGTRLLVL.

This clonotype has a count of ten or more. The chain joins TRBV13 to TRBJ2-1; 9 bases are shared with TRBD2. Germline V gene lookup returns CDR1 PRHDT and CDR2 FYEKMQ (reference sequence). With 1 base clipped from V and 7 bases from J, the junction kept 5 bases outside the gene matches. This CDR3 spans 15 amino acids. The CDR3: CASSLEGLAGNEQFF. CDR3 in DNA: TGTGCCAGCAGCTTAGAGGGGCTAGCGGGGAATGAGCAGTTCTTC.

This clonotype occurred many times. The V call is TRBV18, the J call TRBJ2-5, with TRBD2 matching 8 bases. Germline V lookup: CDR1 KGHSH, CDR2 LQKENI. J gave up 5 bases and V 3 bases, and 2 bases lay outside the gene matches. CDR3 length equals 13 residues. CDR3 nucleotide sequence: TGTGCCAGCTCACCGCAGCGGGAGGAGACCCAGTACTTC. It translates to CASSPQREETQYF.

This chain connects TRBV6-1 to TRBJ1-3; TRBD1 might be the D (5 bases). The germline gives CDR1 MNHNS, CDR2 SASEGT. Deletions cut 6 bases from V and 2 bases from J, with 17 bases between. The CDR3 extends over 16 amino acids. Written as DNA, the CDR3 is TGTGCCAGCAGGCCCGTCTTCGAGGGACCTGGAAACACCATATATTTT. Protein: CASRPVFEGPGNTIYF.

This clonotype was counted many times. Mismatch with germline at one junction end may stem from a read error. J is TRBJ1-1 and V is TRBV20-1; D is unclear. The CDR3 totals 13 residues. Germline V gene sequence: CDR1 DFQATT, CDR2 SNEGSKA (reference sequence). This CDR3 reads CSAREGGNTEAFF. CDR3 DNA sequence: TGCAGTGCAAGAGAAGGAGGGAACACTGAAGCTTTCTTT.